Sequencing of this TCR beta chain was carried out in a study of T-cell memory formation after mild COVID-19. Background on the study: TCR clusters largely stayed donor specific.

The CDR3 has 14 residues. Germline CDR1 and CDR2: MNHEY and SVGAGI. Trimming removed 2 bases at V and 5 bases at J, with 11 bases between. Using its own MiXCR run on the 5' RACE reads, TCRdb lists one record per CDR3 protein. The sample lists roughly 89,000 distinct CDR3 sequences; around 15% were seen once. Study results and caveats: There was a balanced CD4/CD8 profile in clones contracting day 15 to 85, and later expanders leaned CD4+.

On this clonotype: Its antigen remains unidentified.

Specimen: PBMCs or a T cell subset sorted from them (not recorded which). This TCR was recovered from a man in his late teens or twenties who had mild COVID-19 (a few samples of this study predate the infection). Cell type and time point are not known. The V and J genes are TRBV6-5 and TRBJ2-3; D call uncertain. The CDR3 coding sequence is TGTGCCAGCAGTTACCCCACTCGAGGAGATACGCAGTATTTT. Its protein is CASSYPTRGDTQYF.